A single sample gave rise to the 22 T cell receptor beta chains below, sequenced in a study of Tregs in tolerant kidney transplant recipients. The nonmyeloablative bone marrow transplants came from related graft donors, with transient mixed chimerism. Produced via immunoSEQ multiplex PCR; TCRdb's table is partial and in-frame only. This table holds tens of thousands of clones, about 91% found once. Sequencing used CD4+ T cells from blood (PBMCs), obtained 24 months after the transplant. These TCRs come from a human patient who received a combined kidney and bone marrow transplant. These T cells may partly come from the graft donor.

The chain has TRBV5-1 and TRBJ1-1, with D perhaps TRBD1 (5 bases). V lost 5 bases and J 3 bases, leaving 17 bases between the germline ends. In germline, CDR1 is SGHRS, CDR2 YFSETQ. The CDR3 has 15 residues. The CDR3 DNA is TGCGCCAGCAGTTCTAAACCCCCGGGGGACACTGAAGCTTTCTTT. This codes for CASSSKPPGDTEAFF.

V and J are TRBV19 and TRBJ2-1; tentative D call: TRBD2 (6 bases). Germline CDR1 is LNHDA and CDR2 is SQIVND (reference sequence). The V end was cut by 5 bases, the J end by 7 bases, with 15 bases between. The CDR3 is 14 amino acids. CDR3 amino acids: CASSLINGLNEQFF. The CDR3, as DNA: TGTGCCAGTAGTCTTATCAACGGACTAAATGAGCAGTTCTTC.

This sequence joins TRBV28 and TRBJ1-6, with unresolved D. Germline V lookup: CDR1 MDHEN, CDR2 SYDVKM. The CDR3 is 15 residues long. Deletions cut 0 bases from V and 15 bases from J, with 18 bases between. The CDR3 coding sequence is TGTGCCAGCAGTTTATGGTCCGGGGTAGTTCAGGACCTCCACTTT. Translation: CASSLWSGVVQDLHF.

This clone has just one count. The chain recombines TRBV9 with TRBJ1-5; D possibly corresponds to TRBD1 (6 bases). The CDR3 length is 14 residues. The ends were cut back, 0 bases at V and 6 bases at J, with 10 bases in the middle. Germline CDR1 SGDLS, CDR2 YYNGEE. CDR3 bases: TGTGCCAGCAGCGTAGACGGGGGGCTTCAGCCCCAGCATTTT. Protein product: CASSVDGGLQPQHF.

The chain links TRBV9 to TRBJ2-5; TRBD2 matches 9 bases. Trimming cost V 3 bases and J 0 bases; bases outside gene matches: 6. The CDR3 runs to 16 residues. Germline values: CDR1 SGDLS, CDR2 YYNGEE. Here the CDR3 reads CASSARAGGDQETQYF. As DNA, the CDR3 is TGTGCCAGCAGCGCCCGGGCGGGGGGGGACCAAGAGACCCAGTACTTC.

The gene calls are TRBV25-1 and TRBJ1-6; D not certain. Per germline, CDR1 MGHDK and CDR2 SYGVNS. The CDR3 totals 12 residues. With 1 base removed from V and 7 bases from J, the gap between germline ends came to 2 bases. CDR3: CASSELNSPLHF. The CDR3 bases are TGTGCCAGCAGTGAATTAAATTCACCCCTCCACTTT.

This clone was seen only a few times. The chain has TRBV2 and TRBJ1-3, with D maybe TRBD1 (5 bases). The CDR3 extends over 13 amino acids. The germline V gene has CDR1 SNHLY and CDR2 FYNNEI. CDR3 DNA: TGTGCGGGGCTTGGGGCCAGGGGAAACACCATATATTTT. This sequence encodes CAGLGARGNTIYF. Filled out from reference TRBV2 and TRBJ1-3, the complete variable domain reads EPEVTQTPSHQVTQMGQEVILRCVPISNHLYFYWYRQILGQKVEFLVSFYNNEISEKSEIFDDQFSVERPDGSNFTLKIRSTKLEDSAMYFCAGLGARGNTIYFGEGSWLTVV.

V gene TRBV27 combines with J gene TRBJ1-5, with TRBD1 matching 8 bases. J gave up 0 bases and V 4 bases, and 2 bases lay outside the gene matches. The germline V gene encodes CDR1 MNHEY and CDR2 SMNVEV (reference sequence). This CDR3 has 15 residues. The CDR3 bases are TGTGCCAGCAGTTATGACAGGGGTAGCAATCAGCCCCAGCATTTT. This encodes CASSYDRGSNQPQHF.

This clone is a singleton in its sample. This chain's CDR3 is CASSIRDYQANQPQHF. The CDR3 DNA reads TGTGCCAGTAGTATAAGGGACTACCAAGCCAATCAGCCCCAGCATTTT. This chain joins TRBV19 and TRBJ1-5; a weak D match, TRBD1 (5 bases). Germline CDR1 LNHDA, CDR2 SQIVND (reference sequence). V lost 2 bases to trimming and J lost 3 bases, with 14 bases between them. This CDR3 spans 16 amino acids.

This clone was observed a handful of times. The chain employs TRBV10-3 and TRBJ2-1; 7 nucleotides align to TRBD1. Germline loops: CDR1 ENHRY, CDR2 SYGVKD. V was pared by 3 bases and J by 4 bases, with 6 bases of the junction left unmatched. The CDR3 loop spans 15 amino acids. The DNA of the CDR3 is TGTGCCATCAGTGACACAGGGGTTCAGTACAATGAGCAGTTCTTC. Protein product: CAISDTGVQYNEQFF.

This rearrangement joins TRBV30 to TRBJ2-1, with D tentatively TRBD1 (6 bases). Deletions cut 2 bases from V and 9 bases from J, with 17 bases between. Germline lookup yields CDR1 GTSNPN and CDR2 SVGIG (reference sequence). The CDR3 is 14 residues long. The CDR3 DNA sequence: TGTGCCTGGAGTAGGGGGAACCATCTCACTGAGCAGTTCTTC. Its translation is CAWSRGNHLTEQFF.

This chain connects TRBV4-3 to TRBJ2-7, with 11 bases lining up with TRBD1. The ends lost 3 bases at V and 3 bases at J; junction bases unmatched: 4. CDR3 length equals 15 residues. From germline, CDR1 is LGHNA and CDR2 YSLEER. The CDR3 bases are TGCGCCAGCAGCCACTCGGGACAGGGGGGCTACGAGCAGTACTTC. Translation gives CASSHSGQGGYEQYF.

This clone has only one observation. CDR3 sequence: CASSYTDRAREQFF. In DNA, the CDR3 is TGTGCCAGCAGTTACACAGACAGGGCACGTGAGCAGTTCTTC. The chain couples TRBV6-6 to TRBJ2-1; 7 bases line up with TRBD1. The CDR3 spans 14 residues. Per the germline V gene, CDR1 is MNHNY and CDR2 is SVGAGI (reference sequence). V dropped 2 bases and J dropped 9; count of bases not matched to a gene: 7.

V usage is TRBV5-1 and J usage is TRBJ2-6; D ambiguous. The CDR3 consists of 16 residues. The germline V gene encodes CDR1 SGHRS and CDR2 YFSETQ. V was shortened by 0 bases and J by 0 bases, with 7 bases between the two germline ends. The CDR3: CASSLAWSSGANVLTF. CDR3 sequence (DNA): TGCGCCAGCAGCTTGGCTTGGAGCTCTGGGGCCAACGTCCTGACTTTC.

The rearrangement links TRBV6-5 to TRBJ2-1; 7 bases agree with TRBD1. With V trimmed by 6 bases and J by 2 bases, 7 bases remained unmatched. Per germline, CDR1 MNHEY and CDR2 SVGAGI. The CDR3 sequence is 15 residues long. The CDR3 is CASSDDREPYNEQFF. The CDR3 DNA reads TGTGCCAGCAGCGACGACAGGGAACCCTACAATGAGCAGTTCTTC.

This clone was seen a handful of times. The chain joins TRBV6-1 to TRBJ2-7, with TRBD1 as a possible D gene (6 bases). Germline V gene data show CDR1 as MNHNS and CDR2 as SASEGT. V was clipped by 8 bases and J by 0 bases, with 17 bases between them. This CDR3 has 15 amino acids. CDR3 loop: CASRSTGRSSYEQYF. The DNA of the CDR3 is TGTGCCAGCCGCTCGACAGGAAGGAGCTCCTACGAGCAGTACTTC.

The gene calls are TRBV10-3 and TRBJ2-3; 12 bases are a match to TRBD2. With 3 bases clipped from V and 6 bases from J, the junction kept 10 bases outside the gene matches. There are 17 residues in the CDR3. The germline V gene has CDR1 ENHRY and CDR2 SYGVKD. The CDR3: CAISELWTSGKWDTQYF. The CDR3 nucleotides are TGTGCCATCAGTGAACTATGGACTAGCGGGAAGTGGGATACGCAGTATTTT.

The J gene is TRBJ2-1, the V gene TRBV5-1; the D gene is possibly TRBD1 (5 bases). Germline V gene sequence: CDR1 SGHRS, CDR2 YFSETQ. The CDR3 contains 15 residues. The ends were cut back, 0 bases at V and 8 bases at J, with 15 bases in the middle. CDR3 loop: CASSLEGQGVDEQFF. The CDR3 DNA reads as TGCGCCAGCAGCTTGGAAGGGCAAGGGGTTGATGAGCAGTTCTTC. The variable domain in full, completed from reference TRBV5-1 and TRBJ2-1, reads KAGVTQTPRYLIKTRGQQVTLSCSPISGHRSVSWYQQTPGQGLQFLFEYFSETQRNKGNFPGRFSGRQFSNSRSEMNVSTLELGDSALYLCASSLEGQGVDEQFFGPGTRLTVL.

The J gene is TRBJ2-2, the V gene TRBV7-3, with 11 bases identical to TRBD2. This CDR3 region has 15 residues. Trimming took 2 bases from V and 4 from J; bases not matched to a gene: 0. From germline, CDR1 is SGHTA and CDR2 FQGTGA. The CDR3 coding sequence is TGTGCCAGCAGCTTACTAGCGGGGGGCACCGGGGAGCTGTTTTTT. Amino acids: CASSLLAGGTGELFF.

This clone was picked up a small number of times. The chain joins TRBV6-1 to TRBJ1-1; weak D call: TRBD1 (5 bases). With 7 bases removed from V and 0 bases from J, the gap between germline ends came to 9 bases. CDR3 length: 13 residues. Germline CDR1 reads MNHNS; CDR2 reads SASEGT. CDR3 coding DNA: TGTGCCAGCAAGAAGGGGATGAACACTGAAGCTTTCTTT. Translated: CASKKGMNTEAFF.

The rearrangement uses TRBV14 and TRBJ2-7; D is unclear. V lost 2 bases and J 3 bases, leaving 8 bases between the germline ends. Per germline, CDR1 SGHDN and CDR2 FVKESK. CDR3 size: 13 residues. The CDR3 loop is CASSQRPVYEQYF. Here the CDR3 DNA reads TGTGCCAGCAGCCAACGCCCAGTCTACGAGCAGTACTTC. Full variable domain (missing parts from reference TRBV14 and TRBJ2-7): EAGVTQFPSHSVIEKGQTVTLRCDPISGHDNLYWYRRVMGKEIKFLLHFVKESKQDESGMPNNRFLAERTGGTYSTLKVQPAELEDSGVYFCASSQRPVYEQYFGPGTRLTVT.

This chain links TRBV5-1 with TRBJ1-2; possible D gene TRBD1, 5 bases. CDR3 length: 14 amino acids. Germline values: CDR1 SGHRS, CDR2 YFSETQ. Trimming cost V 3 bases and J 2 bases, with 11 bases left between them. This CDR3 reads CASSSNRQNYGYTF. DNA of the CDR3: TGCGCCAGCAGCTCAAACCGACAGAACTATGGCTACACCTTC.